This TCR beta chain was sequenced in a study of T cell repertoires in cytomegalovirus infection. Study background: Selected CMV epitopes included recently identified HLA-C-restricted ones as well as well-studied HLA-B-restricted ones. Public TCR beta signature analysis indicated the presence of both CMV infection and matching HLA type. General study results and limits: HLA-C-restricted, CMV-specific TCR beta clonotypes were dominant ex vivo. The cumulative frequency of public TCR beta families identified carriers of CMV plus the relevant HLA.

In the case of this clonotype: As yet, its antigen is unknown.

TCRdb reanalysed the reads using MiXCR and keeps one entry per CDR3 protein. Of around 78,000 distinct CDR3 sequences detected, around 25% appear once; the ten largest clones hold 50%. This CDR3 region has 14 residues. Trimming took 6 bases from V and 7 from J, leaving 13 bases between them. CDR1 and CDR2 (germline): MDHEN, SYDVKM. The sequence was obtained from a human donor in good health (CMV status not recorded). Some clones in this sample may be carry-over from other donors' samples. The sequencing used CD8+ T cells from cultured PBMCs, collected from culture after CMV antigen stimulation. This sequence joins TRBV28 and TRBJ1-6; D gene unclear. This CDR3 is CASRWTGRNSPLHF. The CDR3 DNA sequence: TGTGCCAGCAGATGGACGGGGAGAAATTCACCCCTCCACTTT.